The 18 T cell receptor beta chains given below trace back to one sample, sequenced in a study of metastatic and nonmetastatic thyroid tumors. Thyroid surgery was preceded by no treatment in any patient. TCRdb reprocessed the PCR reads using MiXCR. The table has roughly 64,000 clones, 4% to 5% seen once. The sequenced sample consisted of blood. These receptors were taken from a female donor with papillary thyroid cancer or a benign thyroid nodule (not recorded which). Some clones in this sample may be carry-over from other donors' samples.

This clone was seen repeatedly, ten times or more. The rearrangement uses TRBV10-3 and TRBJ2-7, with 7 bases identical to TRBD1. Germline V gene sequence: CDR1 ENHRY, CDR2 SYGVKD. The V segment lost 2 bases and the J segment 0 bases; nucleotides outside the gene matches: 19. The CDR3 has 20 amino acids. CDR3 sequence (DNA): TGTGCCATCAGTGAGAAGTCTTTTCCCCGGACAGGCCCTCCCTCCTACGAGCAGTACTTC. Protein product: CAISEKSFPRTGPPSYEQYF.

Of note for this clone: A much larger clone lies one base from this, so it may be a read error. The chain recombines TRBV29-1 with TRBJ2-5; D gene unclear. The CDR3 has 12 amino acids. Germline V gene data show CDR1 as SQVTM and CDR2 as ANQGSEA. V dropped 3 bases and J dropped 8 bases, with 13 bases sitting between them. CDR3 nucleotide sequence: TGCAGCGTTGATCGTCTAGACGATACCCAGTACTTC. Protein sequence: CSVDRLDDTQYF.

Concerning this clone itself: Being one base from a much bigger clone, this may be a read error. This chain links TRBV18 with TRBJ1-5, with D unresolved. Trimming removed 2 bases from V and 2 bases from J, with 10 bases in between. The CDR3 spans 15 residues. Germline CDR1 KGHSH, CDR2 LQKENI. CDR3 amino acids: CASSPGVGGNQPQHF. The CDR3 DNA follows: TGTGCCAGCTCACCAGGGGTGGGAGGCAATCAGCCCCAGCATTTT.

This clone was found many times. This chain joins TRBV9 and TRBJ1-3; 8 positions agree with TRBD1. The CDR3 loop spans 15 amino acids. V lost 4 bases, J lost 3 bases, and 6 bases stayed unmatched. Germline V gene data show CDR1 as SGDLS and CDR2 as YYNGEE. The CDR3 DNA sequence: TGTGCCAGCAGCACCCGGACAGGGATTGGAAACACCATATATTTT. Protein sequence: CASSTRTGIGNTIYF.

This clone appeared many times. The chain has TRBV19 and TRBJ2-7; TRBD2 might be the D (6 bases). The CDR3 sequence is 15 residues long. CDR1 LNHDA and CDR2 SQIVND come from the germline V gene (reference sequence). V gave up 7 bases and J gave up 5 bases, with 21 bases separating them. CDR3 DNA: TGTGCCAGTAATACCGGAGGGCTGGGGTCGAACGAGCAGTACTTC. The encoded protein is CASNTGGLGSNEQYF. Based on the CDR3 plus reference TRBV19 and TRBJ2-7, the full variable domain is DGGITQSPKYLFRKEGQNVTLSCEQNLNHDAMYWYRQDPGQGLRLIYYSQIVNDFQKGDIAEGYSVSREKKESFPLTVTSAQKNPTAFYLCASNTGGLGSNEQYFGPGTRLTVT.

The sample holds many counts of this clone. The rearrangement links TRBV2 to TRBJ2-2, with 9 bases fitting TRBD2. V lost 6 bases to trimming and J lost 1 base; unmatched junction nucleotides: 6. The CDR3 spans 16 residues. Germline values: CDR1 SNHLY, CDR2 FYNNEI. CDR3 coding DNA: TGTGCCAGCAGAGGAATAGCGGGAGTGAACACCGGGGAGCTGTTTTTT. It encodes CASRGIAGVNTGELFF.

This clone was seen ten or more times. The chain has TRBV12-3 or TRBV12-4 and TRBJ2-1; 16 bases are a match to TRBD2. V was pared by 4 bases and J by 2 bases, with 8 bases of the junction left unmatched. The CDR3 has 19 residues. This CDR3 reads CASSSPGLAGGTTYNEQFF. The CDR3 bases are TGTGCCAGCAGTTCACCGGGACTAGCGGGAGGGACGACCTACAATGAGCAGTTCTTC.

This chain joins TRBV6-2 or TRBV6-3 and TRBJ2-3; 10 bases agree with TRBD2. The CDR3 is made up of 22 amino acids. The ends lost 2 bases at V and 5 bases at J; junction bases unmatched: 25. Germline CDR1 reads MNHEY; CDR2 reads SVGEGT. In DNA form, the CDR3 reads TGTGCCAGCAGTTACATCCCCGGTGGGGGAGCGGGAGGGACCGTGGTGGGAGATACGCAGTATTTT. Translating gives CASSYIPGGGAGGTVVGDTQYF.

This clone has more than one count but fewer than ten. This chain connects TRBV30 to TRBJ1-2, with D possibly matching TRBD1 (6 bases). The CDR3 contains 10 residues. Trimming cost V 5 bases and J 11 bases, with 12 bases left between them. Germline V gives CDR1 GTSNPN, CDR2 SVGIG (reference sequence). The CDR3 sequence is CAWGAGVYTF. In nucleotides, the CDR3 is TGTGCCTGGGGGGCAGGGGTGTACACCTTC. The variable domain in full, with the rest retrieved from reference TRBV30 and TRBJ1-2, is SQTIHQWPATLVQPVGSPLSLECTVEGTSNPNLYWYRQAAGRGLQLLFYSVGIGQISSEVPQNLSASRPQDRQFILSSKKLLLSDSGFYLCAWGAGVYTFGSGTRLTVV.

The rearrangement uses TRBV7-2 and TRBJ2-3, with 10 positions matching TRBD1. V gave up 5 bases and J gave up 0 bases; unmatched junction bases: 2. Germline CDR1 and CDR2: SGHTA and FQGNSA. This CDR3 spans 15 amino acids. The CDR3 protein is CASSRQGASTDTQYF. In DNA, the CDR3 is TGTGCCAGCAGCCGACAGGGGGCTAGCACAGATACGCAGTATTTT.

In this sample, this clone turned up many times. V usage is TRBV20-1 and J usage is TRBJ2-7; D is unresolved. Germline CDR1 DFQATT, CDR2 SNEGSKA (reference sequence). CDR3 length equals 13 residues. V was clipped by 1 base and J by 3 bases, with 10 bases between them. CDR3 bases: TGCAGTGCTAGAGGTGACTCCAGCTACGAGCAGTACTTC. Residues: CSARGDSSYEQYF.

This clone was picked up many times. This chain joins TRBV19 and TRBJ2-7; 8 bases are shared with TRBD2. Germline CDR1 reads LNHDA; CDR2 reads SQIVND (reference sequence). J lost 2 bases, V lost 4 bases, and 7 bases had no gene match. The CDR3 is made up of 15 amino acids. CDR3 sequence (DNA): TGTGCCAGTAGTACCCGGGGGGGGAGCCCCTACGAGCAGTACTTC. This codes for CASSTRGGSPYEQYF.

This clone was observed many times. The chain links TRBV5-1 to TRBJ2-1; TRBD2 matches 7 bases. CDR1 is SGHRS and CDR2 is YFSETQ in the germline V gene. The trim removed 4 bases at V and 5 bases at J, leaving 15 bases unmatched. This CDR3 spans 17 amino acids. CDR3 amino acids: CASSQTIGGRANNEQFF. For the CDR3, the DNA is TGCGCCAGCAGCCAGACCATAGGAGGGAGGGCAAACAATGAGCAGTTCTTC. The variable domain in full, completed from reference TRBV5-1 and TRBJ2-1, reads KAGVTQTPRYLIKTRGQQVTLSCSPISGHRSVSWYQQTPGQGLQFLFEYFSETQRNKGNFPGRFSGRQFSNSRSEMNVSTLELGDSALYLCASSQTIGGRANNEQFFGPGTRLTVL.

This clone was picked up many times. The V call is TRBV5-1, the J call TRBJ2-1; D not certain. Germline V lookup: CDR1 SGHRS, CDR2 YFSETQ. V gave up 0 bases and J gave up 0 bases, with 10 bases separating them. The CDR3 length is 16 residues. Written as DNA, the CDR3 is TGCGCCAGCAGCTTGGTGGTGGCTACCTCCTACAATGAGCAGTTCTTC. Translation: CASSLVVATSYNEQFF.

With regard to this clone: This may stem from a read error, because a much larger clone lies one nucleotide away. The chain uses TRBV20-1 and TRBJ2-5; D not certain. Germline loops: CDR1 DFQATT, CDR2 SNEGSKA (reference sequence). This CDR3 is 12 amino acids long. The germline V and J ends were trimmed by 4 bases and 5 bases, with 11 bases remaining between them. As DNA, the CDR3 is TGCAGTGCTAATGCGCAGGCGGAGACCCAGTACTTC. Its protein is CSANAQAETQYF.

There are many counts of this clone. The chain joins TRBV7-9 to TRBJ1-1; D unclear. Germline V gives CDR1 SEHNR, CDR2 FQNEAQ (reference sequence). CDR3 size: 14 residues. The V end lost 2 bases, the J end lost 2 bases, and 9 bases lay between the germline ends. CDR3 region: CASSLTRSNTEAFF. For the CDR3, the DNA is TGTGCCAGCAGCTTAACGAGAAGTAACACTGAAGCTTTCTTT.

This clone was found many times. The V and J genes are TRBV20-1 and TRBJ2-7, with 11 bases lining up with TRBD2. CDR3 length: 14 amino acids. CDR1 is DFQATT and CDR2 is SNEGSKA in the germline V gene (reference sequence). V dropped 5 bases and J dropped 2; count of bases not matched to a gene: 5. This CDR3 reads CSAHRLAGTYEQYF. CDR3 nucleotides: TGCAGTGCTCATCGACTAGCGGGGACCTACGAGCAGTACTTC.

This clone was seen ten or more times. In nucleotides, the CDR3 is TGTGCCAGCAGTGAACTTAATAGCAATCAGCCCCAGCATTTT. This gives the protein CASSELNSNQPQHF. The chain combines TRBV6-1 with TRBJ1-5; no definite D call. CDR1 MNHNS and CDR2 SASEGT come from the germline V gene. The CDR3 is 14 residues long. V was clipped by 2 bases and J by 0 bases, with 5 bases between them.